This T cell receptor (beta chain) stems from a study of T-cell reconstitution after alpha-beta-depleted transplantation in children. This clonotype was seen more than once but under ten times. Unique molecular identifiers were incorporated when the TCRbeta library was constructed. TCRdb ran MiXCR on the PCR reads and lists one entry per CDR3 protein. Among around 600,000 distinct CDR3 sequences listed, over 9.5% were seen once. The trim removed 4 bases at V and 0 bases at J, leaving 7 bases unmatched. The CDR3 is 20 amino acids. Germline CDR1 MNHEY, CDR2 SVGEGT. The chain is built from TRBV6-2 or TRBV6-3 and TRBJ2-6; 15 nucleotides align to TRBD2. The clonotype was recovered from a human donor who donated a stem cell graft to a child with acute myeloid leukemia. The input for sequencing was PBMCs from the stem cell graft donor, taken from the stem cell graft. The CDR3 here is CASSSPGLAGGYSGANVLTF. The CDR3 coding sequence is TGTGCCAGCAGTTCCCCGGGACTAGCGGGAGGATACTCTGGGGCCAACGTCCTGACTTTC.